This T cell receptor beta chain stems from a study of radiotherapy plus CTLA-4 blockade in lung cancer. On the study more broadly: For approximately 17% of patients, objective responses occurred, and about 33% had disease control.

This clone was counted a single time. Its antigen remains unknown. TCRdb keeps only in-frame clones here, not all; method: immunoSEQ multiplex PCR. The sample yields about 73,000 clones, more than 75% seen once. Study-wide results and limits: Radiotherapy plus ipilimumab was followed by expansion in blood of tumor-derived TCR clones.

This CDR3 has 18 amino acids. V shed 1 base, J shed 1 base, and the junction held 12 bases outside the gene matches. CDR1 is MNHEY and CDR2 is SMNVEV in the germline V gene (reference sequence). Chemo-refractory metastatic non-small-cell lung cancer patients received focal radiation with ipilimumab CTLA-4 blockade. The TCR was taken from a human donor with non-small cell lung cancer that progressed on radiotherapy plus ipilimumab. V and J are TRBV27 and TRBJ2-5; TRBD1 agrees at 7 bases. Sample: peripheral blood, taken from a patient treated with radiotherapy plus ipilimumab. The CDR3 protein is CASSLFLGSAGGQETQYF. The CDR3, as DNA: TGTGCCAGCAGTTTATTTCTCGGGTCGGCAGGGGGCCAAGAGACCCAGTACTTC.